This passage covers 11 T cell receptor beta chains from one sample sequenced in a study of cytomegalovirus exposure and HLA in healthy donors. TCRdb's table, derived via immunoSEQ multiplex PCR, lists solely in-frame clones and lacks some. The sample consists of about 160,000 clones, more than 75% of them appearing once. Sample: PBMCs. These receptors were collected from a man in his late teens or twenties in good health and CMV-seronegative.

The table lists this clone with a count of one. This sequence joins TRBV6-5 and TRBJ2-7; 7 nucleotides agree with TRBD2. The CDR3 length is 15 residues. Germline CDR1 reads MNHEY; CDR2 reads SVGAGI. V was pared by 4 bases and J by 3 bases, with 9 bases of the junction left unmatched. DNA for the CDR3: TGTGCCAGCAGTTTCTCGGGACTAACCTACTACGAGCAGTACTTC. It translates to CASSFSGLTYYEQYF.

The chain combines TRBV5-1 with TRBJ2-1; 8 nucleotides line up with TRBD2. Germline-derived CDR1 and CDR2 are SGHRS and YFSETQ. The J segment lost 7 bases and the V segment lost 0 bases, leaving 9 bases of the junction unmatched. CDR3 size: 16 residues. The CDR3 bases are TGCGCCAGCAGCTTGGGTGTTAGCGGGGTCGATAATGAGCAGTTCTTC. Amino acid sequence: CASSLGVSGVDNEQFF.

The V call is TRBV19, the J call TRBJ2-3; no firm D call. The CDR3 runs 14 residues. CDR1 and CDR2 from the germline V gene are LNHDA and SQIVND (reference sequence). V lost 6 bases to trimming and J lost 3 bases, with 13 bases between them. Here the CDR3 reads CASREFDQTDTQYF. The CDR3, as DNA: TGTGCCAGTAGAGAATTCGATCAGACAGATACGCAGTATTTT.

The rearrangement links TRBV4-1 to TRBJ1-2; D gene unclear. CDR1 MGHRA and CDR2 YSYEKL come from the germline V gene. The length of the CDR3 is 13 residues. V was clipped by 0 bases and J by 1 base, with 3 bases between them. In DNA, the CDR3 is TGCGCCAGCAGCCAAGACAGTAACTATGGCTACACCTTC. This gives the protein CASSQDSNYGYTF.

The chain carries TRBV28 and TRBJ1-3; 9 positions match TRBD1. V lost 7 bases and J lost 4; bases outside the gene matches: 8. CDR1 MDHEN and CDR2 SYDVKM come from the germline V gene. The length of the CDR3 is 15 residues. CDR3 DNA: TGTGCCAGCAACTCAGGGGGGACAGGGGGAAACACCATATATTTT. Translated: CASNSGGTGGNTIYF.

The chain uses TRBV27 and TRBJ2-2, with TRBD1 as a possible D gene (5 bases). The germline V gene encodes CDR1 MNHEY and CDR2 SMNVEV (reference sequence). CDR3 length: 16 residues. The V end was cut by 2 bases, the J end by 5 bases, with 15 bases between. In nucleotides, the CDR3 is TGTGCCAGCAGTTTACCAGGGCAGTCCGGGACCGGGGAGCTGTTTTTT. Encoded protein: CASSLPGQSGTGELFF.

V usage is TRBV10-1 and J usage is TRBJ2-1, with TRBD1 identical over 7 bases. J lost 10 bases, V lost 4 bases, and 1 base had no gene match. Germline assignment: CDR1 WNHNN and CDR2 SYGVQD (reference sequence). The CDR3 extends over 11 amino acids. CDR3 region: CASSGQGEQFF. As DNA, the CDR3 is TGCGCCAGCAGTGGACAGGGAGAGCAGTTCTTC.

This clone was observed once. The gene calls are TRBV15 and TRBJ2-3, with TRBD1 as a possible D gene (6 bases). Germline V gene sequence: CDR1 LNHNV, CDR2 YYDKDF (reference sequence). V lost 8 bases to trimming and J lost 10 bases, with 28 bases between them. CDR3 length: 16 amino acids. CDR3 nucleotides: TGTGCCACCTACAATCCCCAGGACAGCAAATTACTCGCGCAGTATTTT. This codes for CATYNPQDSKLLAQYF.

The chain employs TRBV28 and TRBJ2-7, with TRBD1 as a possible D gene (6 bases). The CDR3 totals 16 residues. Between the trimmed V and J ends, which lost 3 bases and 9 bases, there was a span of 24 bases. Looked up from germline, CDR1 is MDHEN and CDR2 is SYDVKM. DNA of the CDR3: TGTGCCAGCAGTTTTTCTATCAGGCAGGGGTATAGTGGGCAGTACTTC. Residues: CASSFSIRQGYSGQYF.

The chain links TRBV10-3 to TRBJ2-3, with D hard to call. Germline V gene lookup returns CDR1 ENHRY and CDR2 SYGVKD. Trimming removed 3 bases from V and 5 bases from J, with 3 bases in between. The CDR3 has 11 residues. CDR3 loop: CAISDQDTQYF. In DNA form, the CDR3 reads TGTGCCATCAGTGATCAAGATACGCAGTATTTT.

This rearrangement joins TRBV2 to TRBJ1-1; D remains ambiguous. Between the trimmed V and J ends, which lost 3 bases and 8 bases, there was a span of 7 bases. This CDR3 is built from 11 residues. Looked up from germline, CDR1 is SNHLY and CDR2 is FYNNEI. The DNA for the CDR3 is TGTGCCAGCAGTGAGGGCCTCGAAGCTTTCTTT. Encoded protein: CASSEGLEAFF.